A single T cell receptor (beta chain) is shown here with its context. Its specificity is not known. The time point: blood 4 weeks post-SBRT, at nephrectomy. The treatment denotes: 15 Gy SBRT to primary tumor, nephrectomy 4 weeks later. Nephrectomy followed 15 Gy stereotactic body radiation by 4 weeks. After SBRT, blood was collected at 2 and 4 weeks, plus baseline. J was trimmed by 1 base and V by 6 bases; bases with no gene match: 3. Germline V gene data show CDR1 as SQVTM and CDR2 as ANQGSEA. The CDR3 loop spans 15 amino acids. These data come from a study of radiation and T cells in renal cell carcinoma. General study results and limits: In blood, top tumor clones expanded by 2 weeks, shrinking by 4. Baseline intratumoral clonotype presence is unknown without pretreatment biopsies.

The method was immunoSEQ multiplex PCR; TCRdb's version includes in-frame clones alone and lacks a portion of them. The sample lists 97,000 or so clones; around 80% were seen once. This receptor was taken from a man in his fifties or sixties with renal cell carcinoma. The material was blood, obtained from a patient whose treatment included radiotherapy and nephrectomy. V gene TRBV29-1 combines with J gene TRBJ2-3; 14 bases map to TRBD2. Here the CDR3 DNA reads TGCAGCGTCGCGACTAGCGGGAGGGGCACAGATACGCAGTATTTT. This sequence encodes CSVATSGRGTDTQYF.